These 27 T cell receptor beta chains were sequenced from one sample in a study of CD8 T cells in Susac syndrome. The RNA, about 0.5 to 1 ug, was put through reverse transcription using random hexamers. Each CDR3 protein is one row after TCRdb ran MiXCR on the immunoSEQ multiplex PCR reads. The sample shows 200,000 or so distinct CDR3 sequences, about 96% of them seen only once. The sequencing input was CD4+ T cells from PBMCs. These receptor sequences come from a human donor with multiple sclerosis.

J is TRBJ2-2 and V is TRBV14; no clear D gene. Per germline, CDR1 SGHDN and CDR2 FVKESK. This CDR3 is built from 13 residues. V dropped 6 bases and J dropped 7 bases, with 12 bases sitting between them. CDR3 region: CASSRPASGELFF. CDR3 sequence (DNA): TGTGCCAGCAGTCGGCCTGCAAGCGGGGAGCTGTTTTTT.

The J gene is TRBJ2-5, the V gene TRBV29-1, with D hard to call. Trimming removed 3 bases from V and 5 bases from J, with 7 bases in between. The CDR3 covers 11 residues. CDR1 is SQVTM and CDR2 is ANQGSEA in the germline V gene. Written as DNA, the CDR3 is TGCAGCGTTGATCGTCGGGAGACCCAGTACTTC. Translated: CSVDRRETQYF.

The V call is TRBV30, the J call TRBJ2-3, with D maybe TRBD1 (5 bases). Germline V CDR1 and CDR2: GTSNPN, SVGIG (reference sequence). This CDR3 spans 13 amino acids. Trimming shortened V by 2 bases and J by 1 base, and 7 bases separated the two germline ends. CDR3 region: CAWSLGRTDTQYF. The CDR3 coding sequence is TGTGCCTGGAGTTTGGGGCGCACAGATACGCAGTATTTT. The full variable domain, its missing parts supplied by reference TRBV30 and TRBJ2-3, is SQTIHQWPATLVQPVGSPLSLECTVEGTSNPNLYWYRQAAGRGLQLLFYSVGIGQISSEVPQNLSASRPQDRQFILSSKKLLLSDSGFYLCAWSLGRTDTQYFGPGTRLTVL.

The chain is built from TRBV5-6 and TRBJ2-7; unclear D gene. This CDR3 is 11 amino acids long. Trimming removed 3 bases from V and 3 bases from J, with 4 bases in between. Germline V CDR1 and CDR2: SGHDT, YYEEEE. This chain's CDR3 is CASSYNYEQYF. CDR3 in DNA: TGTGCCAGCAGCTACAACTACGAGCAGTACTTC.

The gene calls are TRBV20-1 and TRBJ2-3; 8 bases align to TRBD1. The CDR3 consists of 14 residues. Germline trimming cut 2 bases from V and 6 bases from J; bases unmatched to any gene: 7. The germline CDR1 and CDR2 sequences are DFQATT and SNEGSKA (reference sequence). The CDR3 sequence: CSARPRRGPDTQYF. CDR3 sequence (DNA): TGCAGTGCTAGACCTCGCAGGGGGCCCGATACGCAGTATTTT.

This chain uses TRBV6-2 or TRBV6-3 with TRBJ1-5; D call uncertain. Trimming left V 8 bases short and J 3 bases short, with 17 bases between. The CDR3 extends over 15 amino acids. In germline, CDR1 is MNHEY, CDR2 SVGEGT. CDR3 in DNA: TGTGCCAGCGTGGGTAGGCTTCCTCTCAATCAGCCCCAGCATTTT. It specifies CASVGRLPLNQPQHF.

The chain has TRBV4-2 and TRBJ2-7; 13 bases map to TRBD2. Germline V gene sequence: CDR1 LGHNA, CDR2 YNFKEQ. J was trimmed by 4 bases and V by 1 base; bases with no gene match: 7. The CDR3 loop spans 17 amino acids. CDR3 protein: CASSQGTSGGVMYEQYF. The DNA for the CDR3 is TGTGCCAGCAGCCAAGGAACTAGCGGGGGGGTTATGTACGAGCAGTACTTC.

This sequence joins TRBV5-1 and TRBJ1-1; D may be TRBD1 (6 bases). The V end was cut by 3 bases, the J end by 2 bases, with 14 bases between. Germline CDR1 reads SGHRS; CDR2 reads YFSETQ. CDR3 size: 15 residues. Written as DNA, the CDR3 is TGCGCCAGCAGCTGGGCAGGGGCCACAAACACTGAAGCTTTCTTT. Its protein is CASSWAGATNTEAFF.

The chain couples TRBV7-2 to TRBJ1-3, with 7 bases matching TRBD1. The CDR3 contains 15 residues. Per germline, CDR1 SGHTA and CDR2 FQGNSA. Trimming at V came to 5 bases and at J to 7 bases, leaving 11 bases not matched to a gene. The CDR3 nucleotides read TGTGCCAGCAGCGTCAGACAGGGCGGTTGGAACACCATATATTTT. Protein: CASSVRQGGWNTIYF.

This clonotype has only one observation. This sequence joins TRBV6-2 or TRBV6-3 and TRBJ2-1, with no clear D. This CDR3 has 13 residues. Trimming pared 2 bases from V and 10 bases from J, leaving 12 bases between. CDR1 and CDR2 from the germline V gene are MNHEY and SVGEGT. CDR3: CASSYESTQEQFF. The CDR3 nucleotides are TGTGCCAGCAGTTACGAGTCCACCCAGGAGCAGTTCTTC.

The rearrangement joins TRBV3-1 to TRBJ2-1; no clear D gene. The germline V gene has CDR1 LGHDT and CDR2 YNNKEL (reference sequence). Between the trimmed V and J ends, which lost 0 bases and 6 bases, there was a span of 12 bases. The CDR3 is 15 residues long. Here the CDR3 reads CASSQERTYRNEQFF. The CDR3 bases are TGTGCCAGCAGCCAAGAAAGGACCTATCGCAATGAGCAGTTCTTC.

The chain is built from TRBV29-1 and TRBJ1-1; weak D call: TRBD1 (5 bases). Trimming stripped 3 bases from V and 4 bases from J, with 9 bases between. The CDR3 length is 12 residues. Germline V lookup: CDR1 SQVTM, CDR2 ANQGSEA. The CDR3: CSVDPGGTEAFF. The DNA for the CDR3 is TGCAGCGTTGATCCCGGGGGCACTGAAGCTTTCTTT.

V gene TRBV3-1 combines with J gene TRBJ1-1; D uncertain. Germline loops: CDR1 LGHDT, CDR2 YNNKEL (reference sequence). Trimming stripped 1 base from V and 4 bases from J, with 7 bases between. There are 13 residues in the CDR3. The CDR3 loop reads CASSQGSLTEAFF. The CDR3 DNA reads as TGTGCCAGCAGCCAAGGATCCCTCACTGAAGCTTTCTTT.

The rearrangement uses TRBV6-4 and TRBJ2-2; D unresolved. CDR1 is MRHNA, CDR2 SNTAGT, per germline. The germline V and J ends were trimmed by 6 bases and 7 bases, with 12 bases remaining between them. The CDR3 sequence is 13 residues long. CDR3 DNA sequence: TGTGCCAGCAGGCCAGGTCGAATCGGGGAGCTGTTTTTT. It is translated as CASRPGRIGELFF.

V usage is TRBV25-1 and J usage is TRBJ2-7, with D possibly being TRBD1 (5 bases). This CDR3 spans 14 amino acids. Germline lookup yields CDR1 MGHDK and CDR2 SYGVNS. Trimming shortened V by 4 bases and J by 1 base, and 11 bases separated the two germline ends. CDR3: CASSARRGSYEQYF. DNA of the CDR3: TGTGCCAGCAGTGCACGAAGGGGTTCCTACGAGCAGTACTTC.

This chain links TRBV27 with TRBJ1-1; 7 bases map to TRBD1. The V gene's germline CDR1 is MNHEY and CDR2 SMNVEV (reference sequence). The CDR3 is 17 amino acids. Unmatched junction bases numbered 19, after V lost 8 bases and J lost 4 bases. CDR3 nucleotides: TGTGCCAGCTTTCGCCGACCGACAGGGAGGGTTACCACTGAAGCTTTCTTT. This gives the protein CASFRRPTGRVTTEAFF.

This clonotype has only a few counts. The rearrangement links TRBV2 to TRBJ2-7; D is uncertain. Per germline, CDR1 SNHLY and CDR2 FYNNEI. Trimming took 4 bases from V and 2 from J, leaving 6 bases between them. CDR3 length: 12 amino acids. The CDR3 protein is CASSGNTYEQYF. CDR3 sequence (DNA): TGTGCCAGCAGTGGAAACACCTACGAGCAGTACTTC.

The rearrangement links TRBV6-6 to TRBJ2-5; the match to TRBD2 covers 12 bases. The germline CDR1 and CDR2 sequences are MNHNY and SVGAGI (reference sequence). This CDR3 comprises 15 residues. Losses at the gene ends were 4 bases for V and 3 bases for J; bases not matched to a gene: 3. CDR3 bases: TGTGCCAGCAGTTTTACTAGCGGGGGGAAAGAGACCCAGTACTTC. This encodes CASSFTSGGKETQYF.

V usage is TRBV20-1 and J usage is TRBJ1-6, with a possible D match to TRBD1 (6 bases). This CDR3 comprises 13 residues. V was pared by 6 bases and J by 7 bases, with 13 bases between. Germline CDR1 is DFQATT and CDR2 is SNEGSKA (reference sequence). The CDR3 is CSAHREGNSPLHF. Here the CDR3 DNA reads TGCAGTGCCCACAGGGAAGGGAATTCACCCCTCCACTTT.

V gene TRBV9 combines with J gene TRBJ2-1, with 9 nucleotides matching TRBD1. This CDR3 spans 13 amino acids. Germline CDR1 reads SGDLS; CDR2 reads YYNGEE. Unmatched junction bases numbered 5, after V lost 3 bases and J lost 10 bases. The DNA of the CDR3 is TGTGCCAGCAGCGCACAGGGGGCGGGAGAGCAGTTCTTC. Its protein product is CASSAQGAGEQFF.

This chain connects TRBV6-6 to TRBJ2-7, with D possibly being TRBD2 (6 bases). Germline V gene data show CDR1 as MNHNY and CDR2 as SVGAGI (reference sequence). V dropped 5 bases and J dropped 9 bases, with 14 bases sitting between them. The CDR3 length is 12 residues. The CDR3 sequence is CASSQDYPRQYF. The DNA of the CDR3 is TGTGCCAGCAGTCAGGACTACCCTAGGCAGTACTTC.

Written as DNA, the CDR3 is TGTGCCAGCAGCTTAAAGGCCAACGTCCTGACTTTC. This translates into CASSLKANVLTF. The chain carries TRBV7-9 and TRBJ2-6, with D hard to call. The CDR3 covers 12 residues. Trimming left V 2 bases short and J 6 bases short, with 2 bases between. Germline loops: CDR1 SEHNR, CDR2 FQNEAQ (reference sequence).

The chain has TRBV9 and TRBJ2-3; D gene ambiguous. CDR3 size: 13 residues. Germline values: CDR1 SGDLS, CDR2 YYNGEE. V lost 2 bases, J lost 3 bases, and 7 bases lay in between. CDR3 sequence reads: CASSVRPTDTQYF. The DNA for the CDR3 is TGTGCCAGCAGCGTTAGGCCGACAGATACGCAGTATTTT.

The chain carries TRBV20-1 and TRBJ2-1, with D perhaps TRBD1 (5 bases). This CDR3 is built from 11 residues. With 3 bases removed from V and 6 bases from J, the gap between germline ends came to 6 bases. The V gene's germline CDR1 is DFQATT and CDR2 SNEGSKA (reference sequence). This CDR3 is CSASRANEQFF. CDR3 DNA sequence: TGCAGTGCTAGCAGGGCCAATGAGCAGTTCTTC.

The V and J genes are TRBV12-3 or TRBV12-4 and TRBJ2-7; D gene uncertain. The V and J ends lost 1 base and 2 bases respectively, with 6 bases between them. This CDR3 region has 13 residues. The CDR3 is CASSLGPAYEQYF. CDR3 nucleotides: TGTGCCAGCAGTTTAGGCCCGGCCTACGAGCAGTACTTC.

This clonotype was counted a single time. The chain joins TRBV30 to TRBJ2-3; D not resolved. The CDR3 is 13 amino acids. Trimming cost V 5 bases and J 0 bases, with 9 bases left between them. In germline, CDR1 is GTSNPN, CDR2 SVGIG (reference sequence). The CDR3 protein is CAWGGYSTDTQYF. CDR3 nucleotides: TGTGCCTGGGGCGGTTATAGCACAGATACGCAGTATTTT.

The genes are TRBV10-3 and TRBJ2-7, with 7 bases identical to TRBD1. The CDR3 runs 13 residues. Germline V gene sequence: CDR1 ENHRY, CDR2 SYGVKD. Trimming at V came to 6 bases and at J to 4 bases, leaving 6 bases not matched to a gene. The CDR3 coding sequence is TGTGCCATCAGCGACAGGGAAGCTTACGAGCAGTACTTC. Residues: CAISDREAYEQYF.